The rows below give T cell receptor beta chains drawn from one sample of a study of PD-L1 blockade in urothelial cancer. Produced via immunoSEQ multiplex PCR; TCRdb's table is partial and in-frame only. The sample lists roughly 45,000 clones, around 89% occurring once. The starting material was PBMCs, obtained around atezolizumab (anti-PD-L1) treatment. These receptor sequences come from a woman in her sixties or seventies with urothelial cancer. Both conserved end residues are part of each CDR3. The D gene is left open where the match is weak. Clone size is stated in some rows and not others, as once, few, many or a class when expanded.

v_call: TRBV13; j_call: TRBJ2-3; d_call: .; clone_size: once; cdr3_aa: CASSLDNAGLSTDTQYF; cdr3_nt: TGTGCCAGCAGCTTAGACAACGCGGGATTAAGCACAGATACGCAGTATTTT
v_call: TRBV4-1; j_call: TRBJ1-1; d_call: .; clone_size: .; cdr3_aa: CASSQNRAANTEAFF; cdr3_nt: TGCGCCAGCAGCCAAAATCGAGCGGCGAACACTGAAGCTTTCTTT
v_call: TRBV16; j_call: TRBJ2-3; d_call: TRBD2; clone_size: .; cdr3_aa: CASSPFGTSGAMGTQYF; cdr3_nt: TGTGCCAGCAGCCCCTTCGGGACTAGCGGCGCCATGGGCACGCAGTATTTT
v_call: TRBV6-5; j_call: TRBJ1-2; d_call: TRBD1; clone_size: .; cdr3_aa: CASRGTANGYTF; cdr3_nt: TGTGCCAGCAGAGGGACAGCTAATGGCTACACCTTC
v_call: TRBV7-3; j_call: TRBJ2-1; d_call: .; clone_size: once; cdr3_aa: CASSRGSLSYNEQFF; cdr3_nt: TGTGCCAGCAGTCGCGGCTCCCTCAGTTACAATGAGCAGTTCTTC
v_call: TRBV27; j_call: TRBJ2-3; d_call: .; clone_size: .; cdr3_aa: CASSLTLAGADTQYF; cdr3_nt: TGTGCCAGCAGTTTAACCCTAGCTGGGGCAGATACGCAGTATTTT
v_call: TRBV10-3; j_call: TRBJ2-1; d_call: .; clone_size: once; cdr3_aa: CATSNVGDEQFF; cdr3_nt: TGTGCCACCTCCAACGTGGGCGATGAGCAGTTCTTC
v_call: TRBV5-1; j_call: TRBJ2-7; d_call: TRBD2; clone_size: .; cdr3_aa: CASSSQAGTSYEQYF; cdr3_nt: TGCGCCAGCAGCTCGCAGGCCGGGACTAGCTACGAGCAGTACTTC
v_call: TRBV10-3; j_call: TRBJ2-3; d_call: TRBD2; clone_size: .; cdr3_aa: CAIQERGGLGTDTQYF; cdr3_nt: TGTGCCATCCAAGAGCGGGGGGGCCTAGGGACAGATACGCAGTATTTT
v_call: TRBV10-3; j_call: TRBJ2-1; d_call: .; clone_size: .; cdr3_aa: CAISATGRLNEQFF; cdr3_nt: TGTGCCATCAGTGCCACAGGGCGTTTGAATGAGCAGTTCTTC
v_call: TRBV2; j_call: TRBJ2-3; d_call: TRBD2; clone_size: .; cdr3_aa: CAMKGLAYTDTQYF; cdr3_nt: TGTGCCATGAAGGGACTAGCGTACACAGATACGCAGTATTTT
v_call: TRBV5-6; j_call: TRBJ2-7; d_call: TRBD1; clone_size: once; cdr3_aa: CASSSRLDRGPYEQYF; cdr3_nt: TGTGCCAGCAGCTCTAGGCTGGACAGGGGGCCCTACGAGCAGTACTTC